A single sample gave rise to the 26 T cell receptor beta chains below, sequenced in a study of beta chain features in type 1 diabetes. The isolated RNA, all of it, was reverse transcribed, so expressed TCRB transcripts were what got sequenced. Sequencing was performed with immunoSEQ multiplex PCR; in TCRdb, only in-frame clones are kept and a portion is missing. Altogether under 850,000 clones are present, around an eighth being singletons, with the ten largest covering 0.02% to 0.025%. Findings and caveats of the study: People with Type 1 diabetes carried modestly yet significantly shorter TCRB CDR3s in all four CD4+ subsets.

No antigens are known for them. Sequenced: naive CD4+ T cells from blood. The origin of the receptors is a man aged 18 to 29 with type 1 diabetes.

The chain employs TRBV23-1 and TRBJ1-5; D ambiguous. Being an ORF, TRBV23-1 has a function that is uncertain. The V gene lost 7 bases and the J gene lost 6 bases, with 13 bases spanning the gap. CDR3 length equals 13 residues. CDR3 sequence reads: CASILTGTQPQHF. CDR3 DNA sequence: TGCGCCAGCATATTGACGGGAACTCAGCCCCAGCATTTT.

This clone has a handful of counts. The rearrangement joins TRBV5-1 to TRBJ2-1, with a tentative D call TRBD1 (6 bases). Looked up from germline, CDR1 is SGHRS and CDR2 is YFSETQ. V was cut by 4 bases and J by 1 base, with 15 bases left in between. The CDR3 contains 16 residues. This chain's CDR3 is CASSVDWDNSYNEQFF. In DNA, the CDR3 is TGCGCCAGCAGCGTCGACTGGGACAATTCCTACAATGAGCAGTTCTTC. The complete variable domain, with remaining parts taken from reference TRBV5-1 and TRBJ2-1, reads KAGVTQTPRYLIKTRGQQVTLSCSPISGHRSVSWYQQTPGQGLQFLFEYFSETQRNKGNFPGRFSGRQFSNSRSEMNVSTLELGDSALYLCASSVDWDNSYNEQFFGPGTRLTVL.

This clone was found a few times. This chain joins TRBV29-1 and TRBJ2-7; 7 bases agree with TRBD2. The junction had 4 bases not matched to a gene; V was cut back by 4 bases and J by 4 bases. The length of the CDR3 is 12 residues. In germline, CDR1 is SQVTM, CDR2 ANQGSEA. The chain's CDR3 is CSVGDGGYEQYF. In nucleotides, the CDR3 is TGCAGCGTTGGGGACGGGGGGTACGAGCAGTACTTC.

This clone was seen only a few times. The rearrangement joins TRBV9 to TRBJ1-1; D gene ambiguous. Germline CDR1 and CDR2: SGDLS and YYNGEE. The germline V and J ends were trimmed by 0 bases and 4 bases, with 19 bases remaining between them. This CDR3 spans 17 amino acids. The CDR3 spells CASSVAMQTTVGTEAFF. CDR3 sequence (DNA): TGTGCCAGCAGCGTAGCTATGCAGACCACTGTGGGCACTGAAGCTTTCTTT.

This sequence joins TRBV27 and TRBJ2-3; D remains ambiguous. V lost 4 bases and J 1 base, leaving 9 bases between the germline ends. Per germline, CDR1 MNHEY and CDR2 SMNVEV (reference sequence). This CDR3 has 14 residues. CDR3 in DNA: TGTGCCAGCAGTTGGCTGCCAGGCACAGATACGCAGTATTTT. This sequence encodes CASSWLPGTDTQYF.

DNA for the CDR3: TGTGCCAGCAGTTTCTCCGGGGACAGGGGCAATGGCTACACCTTC. It codes for CASSFSGDRGNGYTF. The rearrangement joins TRBV6-5 to TRBJ1-2, with 10 bases matching TRBD1. The V and J ends lost 4 bases and 6 bases, in that order; junction bases with no gene match: 8. From germline, CDR1 is MNHEY and CDR2 SVGAGI. The length of the CDR3 is 15 residues.

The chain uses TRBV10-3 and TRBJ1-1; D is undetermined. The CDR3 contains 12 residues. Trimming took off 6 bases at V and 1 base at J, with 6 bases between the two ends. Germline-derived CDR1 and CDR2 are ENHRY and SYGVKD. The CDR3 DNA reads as TGTGCCATCAGAACACAGAACACTGAAGCTTTCTTT. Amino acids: CAIRTQNTEAFF.

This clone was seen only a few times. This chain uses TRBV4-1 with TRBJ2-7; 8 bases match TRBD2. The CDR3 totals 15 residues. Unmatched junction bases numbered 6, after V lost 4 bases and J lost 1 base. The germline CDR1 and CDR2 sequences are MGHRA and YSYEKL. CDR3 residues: CASSPATSVSYEQYF. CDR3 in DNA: TGCGCCAGCAGCCCGGCGACTAGCGTATCCTACGAGCAGTACTTC.

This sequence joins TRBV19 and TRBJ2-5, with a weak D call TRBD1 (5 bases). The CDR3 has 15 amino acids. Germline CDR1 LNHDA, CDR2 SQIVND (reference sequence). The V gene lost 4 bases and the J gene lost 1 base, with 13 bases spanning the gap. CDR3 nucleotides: TGTGCCAGTAGTACTGGACACCTCACCCAAGAGACCCAGTACTTC. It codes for CASSTGHLTQETQYF. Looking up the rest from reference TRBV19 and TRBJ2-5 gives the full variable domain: DGGITQSPKYLFRKEGQNVTLSCEQNLNHDAMYWYRQDPGQGLRLIYYSQIVNDFQKGDIAEGYSVSREKKESFPLTVTSAQKNPTAFYLCASSTGHLTQETQYFGPGTRLLVL.

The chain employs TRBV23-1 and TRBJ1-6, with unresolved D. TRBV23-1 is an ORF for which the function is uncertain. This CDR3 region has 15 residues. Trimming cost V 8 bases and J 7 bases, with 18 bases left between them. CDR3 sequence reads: CASPSYQEKNSPLHF. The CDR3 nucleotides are TGCGCCAGCCCCTCTTATCAGGAGAAGAATTCACCCCTCCACTTT.

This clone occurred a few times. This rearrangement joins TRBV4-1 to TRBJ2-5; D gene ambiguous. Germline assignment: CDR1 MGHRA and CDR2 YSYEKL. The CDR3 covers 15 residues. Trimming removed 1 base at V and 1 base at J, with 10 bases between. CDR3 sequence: CASSQGWFTQETQYF. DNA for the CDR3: TGCGCCAGCAGCCAAGGTTGGTTTACCCAAGAGACCCAGTACTTC.

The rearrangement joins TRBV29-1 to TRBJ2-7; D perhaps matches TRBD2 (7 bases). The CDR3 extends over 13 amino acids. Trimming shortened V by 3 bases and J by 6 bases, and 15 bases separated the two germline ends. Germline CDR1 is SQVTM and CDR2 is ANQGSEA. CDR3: CSVDAGAPGEQYF. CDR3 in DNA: TGCAGCGTTGATGCGGGGGCCCCCGGCGAGCAGTACTTC.

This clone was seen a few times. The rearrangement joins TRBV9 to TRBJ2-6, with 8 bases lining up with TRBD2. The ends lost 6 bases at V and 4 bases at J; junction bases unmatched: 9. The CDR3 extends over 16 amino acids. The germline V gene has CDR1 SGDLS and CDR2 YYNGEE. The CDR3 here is CASTDREGTGANVLTF. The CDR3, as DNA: TGTGCCAGCACTGATCGGGAGGGAACAGGGGCCAACGTCCTGACTTTC.

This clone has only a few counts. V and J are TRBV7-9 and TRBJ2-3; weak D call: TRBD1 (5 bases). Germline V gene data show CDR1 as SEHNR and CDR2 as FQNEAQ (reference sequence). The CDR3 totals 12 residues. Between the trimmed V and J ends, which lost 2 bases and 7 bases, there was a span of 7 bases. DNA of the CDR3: TGTGCCAGCAGCTTACAGGGCCATACGCAGTATTTT. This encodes CASSLQGHTQYF.

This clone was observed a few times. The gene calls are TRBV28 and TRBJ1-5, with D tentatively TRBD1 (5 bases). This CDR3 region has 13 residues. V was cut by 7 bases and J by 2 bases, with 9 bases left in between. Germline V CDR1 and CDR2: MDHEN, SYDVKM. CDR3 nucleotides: TGTGCCAGCAACATGGGGGGCAATCAGCCCCAGCATTTT. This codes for CASNMGGNQPQHF.

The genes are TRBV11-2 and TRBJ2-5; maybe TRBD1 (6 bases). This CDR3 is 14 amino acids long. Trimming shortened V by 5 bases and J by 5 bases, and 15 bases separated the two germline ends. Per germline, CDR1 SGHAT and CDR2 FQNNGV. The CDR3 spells CASSRRQAGETQYF. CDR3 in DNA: TGTGCCAGCAGCCGCAGACAGGCAGGGGAGACCCAGTACTTC.

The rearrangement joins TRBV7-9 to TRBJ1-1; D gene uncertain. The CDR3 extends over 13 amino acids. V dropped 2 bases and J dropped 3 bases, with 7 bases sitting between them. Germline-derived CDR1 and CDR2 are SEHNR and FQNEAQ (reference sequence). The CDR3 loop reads CASSLRQDTEAFF. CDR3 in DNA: TGTGCCAGCAGCTTAAGGCAGGACACTGAAGCTTTCTTT.

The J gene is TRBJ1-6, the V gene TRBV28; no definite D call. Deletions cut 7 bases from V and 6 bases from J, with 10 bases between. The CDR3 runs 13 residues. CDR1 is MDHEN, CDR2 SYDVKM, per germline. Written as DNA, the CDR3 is TGTGCCAGCACCCGGAGTGGTAATTCACCCCTCCACTTT. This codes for CASTRSGNSPLHF. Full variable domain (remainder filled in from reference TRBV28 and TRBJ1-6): DVKVTQSSRYLVKRTGEKVFLECVQDMDHENMFWYRQDPGLGLRLIYFSYDVKMKEKGDIPEGYSVSREKKERFSLILESASTNQTSMYLCASTRSGNSPLHFGNGTRLTVT.

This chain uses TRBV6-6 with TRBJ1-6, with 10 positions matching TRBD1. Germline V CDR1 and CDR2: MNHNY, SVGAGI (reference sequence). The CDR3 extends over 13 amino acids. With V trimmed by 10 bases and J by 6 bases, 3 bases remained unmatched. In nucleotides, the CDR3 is TGTGCCATCGGACAGGGGGTTAATTCACCCCTCCACTTT. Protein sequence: CAIGQGVNSPLHF.

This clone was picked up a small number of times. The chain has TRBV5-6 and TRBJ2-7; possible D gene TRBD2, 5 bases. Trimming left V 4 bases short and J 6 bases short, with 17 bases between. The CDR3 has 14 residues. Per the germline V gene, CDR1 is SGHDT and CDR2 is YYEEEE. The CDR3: CASSPAGGGGEQYF. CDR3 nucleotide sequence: TGTGCCAGCAGCCCTGCGGGTGGCGGTGGCGAGCAGTACTTC.

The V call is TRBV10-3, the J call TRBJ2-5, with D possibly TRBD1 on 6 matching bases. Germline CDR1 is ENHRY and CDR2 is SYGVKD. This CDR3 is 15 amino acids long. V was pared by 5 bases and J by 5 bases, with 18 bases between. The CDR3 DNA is TGTGCCATCAGTCCCACAGGGATCGGCGGGGAGACCCAGTACTTC. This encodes CAISPTGIGGETQYF.

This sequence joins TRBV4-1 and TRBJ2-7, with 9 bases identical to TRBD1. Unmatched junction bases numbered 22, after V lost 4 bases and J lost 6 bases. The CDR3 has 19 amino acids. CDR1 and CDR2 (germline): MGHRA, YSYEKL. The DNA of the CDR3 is TGCGCCAGCAGCCGCTCCCCCCCACGGACAGACAGGGGGGTCGGCGAGCAGTACTTC. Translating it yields CASSRSPPRTDRGVGEQYF.

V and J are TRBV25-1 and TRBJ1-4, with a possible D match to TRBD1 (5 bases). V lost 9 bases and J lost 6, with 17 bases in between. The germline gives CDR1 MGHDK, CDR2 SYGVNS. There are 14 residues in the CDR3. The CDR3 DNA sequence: TGTGCCAGTAAATTTTCCGGGACGGATGAAAAACTGTTTTTT. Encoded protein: CASKFSGTDEKLFF.

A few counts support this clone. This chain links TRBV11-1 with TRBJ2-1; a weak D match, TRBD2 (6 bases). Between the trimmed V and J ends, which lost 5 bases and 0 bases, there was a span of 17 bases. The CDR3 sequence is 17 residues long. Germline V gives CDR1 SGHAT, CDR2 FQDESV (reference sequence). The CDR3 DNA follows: TGTGCCAGCAGCCACCGGGACTCTCTGAGCTCCTACAATGAGCAGTTCTTC. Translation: CASSHRDSLSSYNEQFF.

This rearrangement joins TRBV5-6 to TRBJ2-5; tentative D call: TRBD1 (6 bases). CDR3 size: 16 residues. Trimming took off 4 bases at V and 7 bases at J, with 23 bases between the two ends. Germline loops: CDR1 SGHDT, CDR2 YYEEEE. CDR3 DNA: TGTGCCAGCAGCCAACAGGGACGCGACCAGTGGACGACCCAGTACTTC. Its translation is CASSQQGRDQWTTQYF.

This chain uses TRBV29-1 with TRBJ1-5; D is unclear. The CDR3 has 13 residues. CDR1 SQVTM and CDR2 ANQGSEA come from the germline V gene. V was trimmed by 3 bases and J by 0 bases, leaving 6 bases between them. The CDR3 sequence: CSVEFNSNQPQHF. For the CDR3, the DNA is TGCAGCGTTGAGTTCAATAGCAATCAGCCCCAGCATTTT.